Sequencing of this T cell receptor (beta chain) was carried out in a study of blood T cell repertoires in COVID-19. Study background: The samples span acute and convalescent COVID-19 from the United States, Italy and Spain.

Original processing methods: Amplification of reference gene primers provided the estimated nucleated cell counts. Here immunoSEQ multiplex PCR was the method, and the copy in TCRdb shows in-frame clones only, minus some. V, J and clone size reflect that table, while D and trimming were determined from the DNA. Of roughly 90,000 clones in the sample, 80% to 85% were seen once. Deletions cut 3 bases from V and 3 bases from J, with 9 bases between. The germline V gene encodes CDR1 DFQATT and CDR2 SNEGSKA (reference sequence). This CDR3 has 12 residues. Sequencing was performed on peripheral blood. The TCR comes from an elderly woman with active or convalescent COVID-19. The chain recombines TRBV20-1 with TRBJ2-7; D gene ambiguous. This CDR3 is CSASGSFYEQYF. The CDR3 bases are TGCAGTGCTAGTGGTAGCTTCTACGAGCAGTACTTC.